The source of this T cell receptor beta chain is a study of blood T cell repertoires in COVID-19. Profiled with immunoSEQ multiplex PCR; TCRdb holds only in-frame clones, not every one. The profile shows some 150,000 clones, 75% to 85% of them singletons. The sample taken for sequencing was peripheral blood. The TCR originated in a woman aged 50 to 60 in a cohort sampled during active or convalescent COVID-19.

The CDR3 DNA sequence: TGTGCCAGTAGCATCCGGGATGGGGTGAACACTGAAGCTTTCTTT. Amino acid sequence: CASSIRDGVNTEAFF. V is TRBV19 and J is TRBJ1-1; D uncertain. This CDR3 is 15 amino acids long. The germline V and J ends were trimmed by 6 bases and 0 bases, with 14 bases remaining between them. Germline assignment: CDR1 LNHDA and CDR2 SQIVND (reference sequence).